The 17 T cell receptor beta chains listed next were all sequenced from one sample in a study of post-analysis software for immune sequencing data. Findings and limits, study-wide: Five or six TRBV segments (TRBV5-6, TRBV5-1 and TRBV20-1 among them) occurred more frequently in patients than in controls.

Which antigens these TCRs recognize remains unknown. Prepared libraries of TCR beta cDNA carried unique molecular identifiers. TCRdb used MiXCR to reprocess the PCR reads, holding one entry per CDR3 protein. This sample yields 650,000 to 900,000 distinct CDR3 sequences, of which about 45% are seen a single time; roughly 4.9% belongs to the top ten. Sequencing was carried out using blood. These receptors came from a girl aged 10 to 17 with multiple sclerosis.

The CDR3 is CSAREDPNTEAFF. The CDR3 DNA reads TGCAGTGCTAGAGAGGACCCGAACACTGAAGCTTTCTTT. The V gene is TRBV20-1, the J gene TRBJ1-1; D is unresolved. The CDR3 runs to 13 residues. Germline lookup yields CDR1 DFQATT and CDR2 SNEGSKA (reference sequence). V gave up 0 bases and J gave up 1 base, with 6 bases separating them.

Only a few counts were recorded for this clonotype. The chain combines TRBV10-3 with TRBJ2-3; 13 nucleotides agree with TRBD2. Germline V lookup: CDR1 ENHRY, CDR2 SYGVKD. This CDR3 has 17 residues. Germline trimming cut 3 bases from V and 2 bases from J; bases unmatched to any gene: 5. DNA for the CDR3: TGTGCCATCAGTGATATACTAGCGGGAGGGGACACAGATACGCAGTATTTT. The encoded protein is CAISDILAGGDTDTQYF.

A word on this clonotype: As the CDR3 is not closed by the conserved phenylalanine or tryptophan, this likely results from a read error. The chain links TRBV12-3 or TRBV12-4 to TRBJ2-3, with 7 bases matching TRBD1. The CDR3 extends over 14 amino acids. J was trimmed by 4 bases and V by 6 bases; bases with no gene match: 7. This CDR3 is CASSETGFADTQYS. DNA of the CDR3: TGTGCCAGCAGCGAGACAGGGTTCGCAGATACGCAGTATTCC.

The J gene is TRBJ1-2, the V gene TRBV6-6; 9 bases are a match to TRBD1. The ends lost 7 bases at V and 3 bases at J; junction bases unmatched: 12. The CDR3 length is 16 residues. CDR1 and CDR2 from the germline V gene are MNHNY and SVGAGI (reference sequence). CDR3 region: CASNIGTGLSDYGYTF. The CDR3 DNA is TGTGCCAGCAATATAGGGACAGGGCTAAGTGACTATGGCTACACCTTC.

The gene calls are TRBV7-9 and TRBJ2-4; D is possibly TRBD2 (6 bases). Trimming cost V 1 base and J 8 bases, with 15 bases left between them. This CDR3 region has 15 residues. Germline CDR1 is SEHNR and CDR2 is FQNEAQ (reference sequence). In DNA, the CDR3 is TGTGCCAGCAGCTTAGTTCCTAGCGCGGCTCACATTCAGTACTTC. Protein sequence: CASSLVPSAAHIQYF.

The chain recombines TRBV2 with TRBJ2-3; 10 nucleotides line up with TRBD2. Germline V gene sequence: CDR1 SNHLY, CDR2 FYNNEI. This CDR3 has 13 residues. Unmatched junction bases numbered 4, after V lost 9 bases and J lost 4 bases. CDR3 bases: TGTGCCAGTTTAGCGGGAGGATCAGATACGCAGTATTTT. Its protein product is CASLAGGSDTQYF.

Of note for this clonotype: This may be a read error, as it is one base from a much larger clone. This chain joins TRBV7-3 and TRBJ2-3; D remains unclear. The CDR3 is 15 amino acids. The V gene's germline CDR1 is SGHTA and CDR2 FQGTGA. Trimming left V 0 bases short and J 4 bases short, with 11 bases between. In nucleotides, the CDR3 is TGTGCCAGCAGCTTAACGGGAAGTGTCGCAGATACGCAGTATTTT. Its protein product is CASSLTGSVADTQYF.

This clonotype turned up a few times. V and J are TRBV12-3 or TRBV12-4 and TRBJ1-2; D is possibly TRBD1 (6 bases). The CDR3 extends over 14 amino acids. V was clipped by 0 bases and J by 7 bases, with 12 bases between them. The CDR3 bases are TGTGCCAGCAGTTTAGCCCCGGGGGGGGCTGGCTACACCTTC. It yields the protein CASSLAPGGAGYTF.

V gene TRBV29-1 combines with J gene TRBJ2-7; perhaps TRBD2 as D (6 bases). Germline CDR1 and CDR2: SQVTM and ANQGSEA. Trimming shortened V by 0 bases and J by 7 bases, and 13 bases separated the two germline ends. CDR3 length: 13 residues. CDR3 nucleotides: TGCAGCGTTGAAGACCCTAGGGAGGAAGAGCAGTACTTC. Its translation is CSVEDPREEEQYF.

The V and J genes are TRBV29-1 and TRBJ2-1; D is tentatively TRBD1 or TRBD2 (5 bases each). CDR1 is SQVTM and CDR2 is ANQGSEA in the germline V gene. The CDR3 covers 13 residues. V lost 1 base, J lost 13 bases, and 17 bases lay in between. CDR3 bases: TGCAGCGTTGAAGGGGGGACCCAAGAGACCCAGTTCTTC. It specifies CSVEGGTQETQFF.

V is TRBV5-1 and J is TRBJ2-5; 10 bases match TRBD1. Germline loops: CDR1 SGHRS, CDR2 YFSETQ. This CDR3 contains 15 residues. J gave up 5 bases and V 4 bases, and 8 bases lay outside the gene matches. The DNA of the CDR3 is TGCGCCAGCAGCGAGGGACAGGGGCGATCGGAGACCCAGTACTTC. It specifies CASSEGQGRSETQYF.

The rearrangement joins TRBV5-1 to TRBJ2-5; 8 bases line up with TRBD1. This CDR3 has 14 amino acids. V dropped 4 bases and J dropped 2; count of bases not matched to a gene: 4. CDR1 SGHRS and CDR2 YFSETQ come from the germline V gene. CDR3 sequence: CASSGRTGQETQYF. In DNA form, the CDR3 reads TGCGCCAGCAGCGGACGGACAGGGCAAGAGACCCAGTACTTC. Based on the CDR3 plus reference TRBV5-1 and TRBJ2-5, the full variable domain is KAGVTQTPRYLIKTRGQQVTLSCSPISGHRSVSWYQQTPGQGLQFLFEYFSETQRNKGNFPGRFSGRQFSNSRSEMNVSTLELGDSALYLCASSGRTGQETQYFGPGTRLLVL.

The V call is TRBV6-5, the J call TRBJ2-1; 9 nucleotides match TRBD2. This CDR3 spans 15 amino acids. Trimming at V came to 5 bases and at J to 7 bases, leaving 9 bases not matched to a gene. Per germline, CDR1 MNHEY and CDR2 SVGAGI. The CDR3 region is CASSRLAGVRNEQFF. The CDR3 DNA reads TGTGCCAGCAGTCGGTTAGCGGGAGTTAGAAATGAGCAGTTCTTC.

This chain links TRBV29-1 with TRBJ2-1; no firm D call. The germline V gene encodes CDR1 SQVTM and CDR2 ANQGSEA. The ends were cut back, 1 base at V and 3 bases at J, with 4 bases in the middle. The CDR3 runs 12 residues. DNA for the CDR3: TGCAGCGTTGAAGTCCTCTACAATGAGCAGTTCTTC. Amino acid sequence: CSVEVLYNEQFF.

This clonotype has ten or more counts. This rearrangement joins TRBV6-2 or TRBV6-3 to TRBJ2-1; D perhaps matches TRBD2 (5 bases). The V end was cut by 2 bases, the J end by 9 bases, with 11 bases between. The CDR3 is 13 residues long. The germline V gene encodes CDR1 MNHEY and CDR2 SVGEGT. CDR3 region: CASSYDDRGEQFF. The CDR3 nucleotides are TGTGCCAGCAGTTACGATGACCGGGGTGAGCAGTTCTTC.

This chain's CDR3 is CASSSTSESSYNEQFF. In nucleotides, the CDR3 is TGTGCCAGCAGTTCGACTAGCGAGAGCTCCTACAATGAGCAGTTCTTC. The chain has TRBV12-3 or TRBV12-4 and TRBJ2-1; 8 nucleotides match TRBD2. The CDR3 runs to 16 residues. The junction had 5 bases not matched to a gene; V was cut back by 4 bases and J by 0 bases.

This clonotype was picked up a small number of times. V usage is TRBV20-1 and J usage is TRBJ2-7; D ambiguous. The CDR3 is 20 residues long. The V gene's germline CDR1 is DFQATT and CDR2 SNEGSKA (reference sequence). The V gene lost 1 base and the J gene lost 6 bases, with 34 bases spanning the gap. Here the CDR3 DNA reads TGCAGTGCTAGAGTGGATCGGGTTTCGGATTGGACCCACCTCTTCGGCGAGCAGTACTTC. It is translated as CSARVDRVSDWTHLFGEQYF.